These T cell receptor beta chains were read from a single sample in a study of blood T cell repertoires in COVID-19. Some clones are missing from TCRdb's copy, which holds only in-frame ones; the method was immunoSEQ multiplex PCR. The repertoire holds more than 90,000 clones, with 72% as singletons. The material sequenced was peripheral blood. The origin of the receptors is a woman aged 55 to 70 in a cohort sampled during active or convalescent COVID-19. Both conserved end residues are part of each CDR3. Fields, in order: J gene, V gene, CDR3 protein.

>TRBJ1-1|TRBV7-2
CASMAGGGYTEAFF
>TRBJ1-5|TRBV9
CASSVAPGPDQPQHF
>TRBJ1-5|TRBV6-5
CASSPTGTGNQPQHF
>TRBJ1-1|TRBV5-1
CASSTRTASGTEAFF
>TRBJ2-1|TRBV9
CASSSAPGLNEQFF
>TRBJ2-3|TRBV7-2
CASSLGSGGTDTQYF
>TRBJ1-5|TRBV18
CASSWASNQPQHF
>TRBJ2-5|TRBV4-2
CASSRGTSGGQQETQYF
>TRBJ2-1|TRBV30
CAWSKGQGAGEQFF
>TRBJ1-4|TRBV2
CASSETGVEKLFF
>TRBJ2-6|TRBV6-6
CASSMAVTSGANVLTF
>TRBJ2-2|TRBV5-6
CASSEGLNTGELFF
>TRBJ2-2|TRBV9
CASSVAQGLAGREAGELFF
>TRBJ2-3|TRBV12-5
CASGLEGAEQYF
>TRBJ1-1|TRBV6-5
CASTLRTGVWSEAFF
>TRBJ2-2|TRBV19
CASRRLGGELFF
>TRBJ1-1|TRBV6-5
CASSHRGNTEAFF
>TRBJ2-7|TRBV5-1
CASSPGGFAQAYEQYF
>TRBJ2-1|TRBV30
CAWGSGGRYNEQFF
>TRBJ1-2|TRBV5-1
CASSMDLRYGYTF
>TRBJ1-2|TRBV7-9
CASSLEGANGYTF
>TRBJ2-1|TRBV18
CASSQGYEQFF
>TRBJ1-1|TRBV5-1
CASSLDPGMNTEAFF
>TRBJ2-3|TRBV7-6
CASSLSLAGTDTQYF
>TRBJ1-5|TRBV7-2
CASRPQGLVSNQPQHF
>TRBJ2-1|TRBV7-3
CASRPAPGLADNEQFF
>TRBJ2-5|TRBV7-6
CASSPIPLGQWGQETQYF
>TRBJ2-7|TRBV7-3
CASSKSGGSYEQYF
>TRBJ1-2|TRBV12-5
CASGFIGTRHYPLF
>TRBJ1-3|TRBV5-6
CASSWRGASSGNTIYF
>TRBJ2-7|TRBV7-2
CASSSNRAAYEQYF
>TRBJ2-2|TRBV9
CASSVRRTGGTGELFF
>TRBJ2-4|TRBV12-5
CASGPPTGANIQYF
>TRBJ2-7|TRBV7-2
CASSLMPTEYEQYF
>TRBJ2-2|TRBV2
CASSDYGGNTGELFF
>TRBJ2-5|TRBV4-2
CASSLAGGAETQYF
>TRBJ1-2|TRBV28
CATAPGTGVPVYGYTF
>TRBJ2-5|TRBV5-1
CASSAGGRGGGTQYF
>TRBJ2-3|TRBV10-2
CASRAGDRTDTQYF
>TRBJ2-5|TRBV11-2
CASSLGAYNQETQYF
>TRBJ1-1|TRBV29-1
CSVGDSLNTEAFF
>TRBJ1-6|TRBV30
CAWSAGQDNSPLHF
>TRBJ2-7|TRBV19
CASSIAEVGSYEQYF
>TRBJ2-5|TRBV27
CASSKGQWGGETQYF
>TRBJ2-1|TRBV10-2
CASSEPRTLSRQFF
>TRBJ2-3|TRBV20-1
CSASLTSRTDTQYF
>TRBJ2-4|TRBV7-8
CASRPLSGGALDIQYF
>TRBJ2-7|TRBV18
CASSPRDSSYEQYF
>TRBJ1-2|TRBV28
CASLAGTALGPGYTF